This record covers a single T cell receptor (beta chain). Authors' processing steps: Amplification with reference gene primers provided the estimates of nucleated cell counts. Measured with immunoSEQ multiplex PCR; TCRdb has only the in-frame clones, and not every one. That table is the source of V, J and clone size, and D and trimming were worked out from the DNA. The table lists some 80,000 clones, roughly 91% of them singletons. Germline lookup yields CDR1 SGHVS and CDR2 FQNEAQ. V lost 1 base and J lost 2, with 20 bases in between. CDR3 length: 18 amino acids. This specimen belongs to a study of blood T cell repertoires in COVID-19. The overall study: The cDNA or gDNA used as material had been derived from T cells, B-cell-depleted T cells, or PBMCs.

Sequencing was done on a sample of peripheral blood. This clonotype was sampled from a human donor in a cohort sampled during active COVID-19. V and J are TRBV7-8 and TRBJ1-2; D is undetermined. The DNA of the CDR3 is TGTGCCAGCAGCTTAGATGTACCGCGAAATTCCTTGAACTATGGCTACACCTTC. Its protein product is CASSLDVPRNSLNYGYTF. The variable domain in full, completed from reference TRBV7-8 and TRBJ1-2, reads GAGVSQSPRYKVAKRGQDVALRCDPISGHVSLFWYQQALGQGPEFLTYFQNEAQLDKSGLPSDRFFAERPEGSVSTLKIQRTQQEDSAVYLCASSLDVPRNSLNYGYTFGSGTRLTVV.